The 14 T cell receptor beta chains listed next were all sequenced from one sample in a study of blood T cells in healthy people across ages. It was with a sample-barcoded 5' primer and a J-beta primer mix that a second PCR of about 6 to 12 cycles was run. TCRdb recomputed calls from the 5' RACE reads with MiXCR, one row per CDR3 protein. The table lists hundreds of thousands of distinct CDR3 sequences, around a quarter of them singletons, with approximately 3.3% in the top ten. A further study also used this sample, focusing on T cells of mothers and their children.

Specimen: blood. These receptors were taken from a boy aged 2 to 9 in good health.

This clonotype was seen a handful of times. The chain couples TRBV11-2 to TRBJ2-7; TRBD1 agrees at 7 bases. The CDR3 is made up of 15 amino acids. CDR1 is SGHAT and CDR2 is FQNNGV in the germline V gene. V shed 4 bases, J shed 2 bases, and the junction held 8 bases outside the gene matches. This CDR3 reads CASSSTRQGAYEQYF. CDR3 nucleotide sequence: TGTGCCAGCAGCTCCACAAGGCAGGGGGCCTACGAGCAGTACTTC.

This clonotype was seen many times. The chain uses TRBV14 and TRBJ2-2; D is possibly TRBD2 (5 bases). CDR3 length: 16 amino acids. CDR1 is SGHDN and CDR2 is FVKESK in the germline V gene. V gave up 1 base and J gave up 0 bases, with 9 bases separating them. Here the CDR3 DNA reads TGTGCCAGCAGCCAAGTACTAGATCCGAACACCGGGGAGCTGTTTTTT. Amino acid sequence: CASSQVLDPNTGELFF. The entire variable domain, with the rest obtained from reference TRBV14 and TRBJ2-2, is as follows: EAGVTQFPSHSVIEKGQTVTLRCDPISGHDNLYWYRRVMGKEIKFLLHFVKESKQDESGMPNNRFLAERTGGTYSTLKVQPAELEDSGVYFCASSQVLDPNTGELFFGEGSRLTVL.

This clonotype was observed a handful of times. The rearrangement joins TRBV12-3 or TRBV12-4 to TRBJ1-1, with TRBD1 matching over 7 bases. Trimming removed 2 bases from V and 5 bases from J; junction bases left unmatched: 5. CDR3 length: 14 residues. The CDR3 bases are TGTGCCAGCAGTTTATCGACAGGGATGACTGAAGCTTTCTTT. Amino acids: CASSLSTGMTEAFF.

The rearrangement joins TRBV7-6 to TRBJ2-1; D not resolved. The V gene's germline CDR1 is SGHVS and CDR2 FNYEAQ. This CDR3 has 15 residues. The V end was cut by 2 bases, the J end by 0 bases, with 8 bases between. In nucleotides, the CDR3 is TGTGCCAGCAGCTTACTAGTGAGCTCCTACAATGAGCAGTTCTTC. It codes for CASSLLVSSYNEQFF.

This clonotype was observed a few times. The CDR3 DNA reads as TGTGCCAGTAAGGACCATGGCACTGAAGCTTTCTTT. It is translated as CASKDHGTEAFF. The gene calls are TRBV19 and TRBJ1-1; D remains ambiguous. Trimming stripped 7 bases from V and 4 bases from J, with 10 bases between. The germline V gene has CDR1 LNHDA and CDR2 SQIVND (reference sequence). The CDR3 consists of 12 residues.

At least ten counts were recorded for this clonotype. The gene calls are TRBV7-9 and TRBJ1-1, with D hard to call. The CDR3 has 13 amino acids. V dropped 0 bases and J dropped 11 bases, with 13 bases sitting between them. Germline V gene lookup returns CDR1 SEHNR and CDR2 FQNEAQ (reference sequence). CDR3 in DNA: TGTGCCAGCAGCTTAGCGGGTACCCGTAGGGCTTTCTTT. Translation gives CASSLAGTRRAFF.

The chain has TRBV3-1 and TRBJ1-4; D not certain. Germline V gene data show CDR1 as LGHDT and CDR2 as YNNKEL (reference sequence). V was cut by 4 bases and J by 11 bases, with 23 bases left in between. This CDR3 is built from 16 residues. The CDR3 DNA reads TGTGCCAGCAGCCCATATGACGGAGGCCCCGGAGGGAAACTGTTTTTT. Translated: CASSPYDGGPGGKLFF.

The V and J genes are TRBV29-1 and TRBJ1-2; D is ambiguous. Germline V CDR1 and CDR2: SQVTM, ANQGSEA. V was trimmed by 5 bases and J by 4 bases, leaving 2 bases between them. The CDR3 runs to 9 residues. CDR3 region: CSVLYGYTF. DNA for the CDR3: TGCAGCGTTCTCTATGGCTACACCTTC.

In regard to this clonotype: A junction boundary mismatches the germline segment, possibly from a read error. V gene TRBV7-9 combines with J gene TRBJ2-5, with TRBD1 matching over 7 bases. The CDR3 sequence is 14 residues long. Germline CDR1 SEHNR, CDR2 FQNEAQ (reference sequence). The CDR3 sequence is CASSIQGPRETQCF. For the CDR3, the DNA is TGTGCCAGCAGCATACAGGGGCCACGAGAGACCCAGTGCTTC.

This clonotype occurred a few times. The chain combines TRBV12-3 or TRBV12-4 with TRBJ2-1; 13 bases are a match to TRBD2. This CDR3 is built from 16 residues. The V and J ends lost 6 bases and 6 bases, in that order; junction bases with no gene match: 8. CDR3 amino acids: CASSLGLAGVINEQFF. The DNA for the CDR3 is TGTGCCAGCAGCCTCGGACTAGCGGGAGTCATCAATGAGCAGTTCTTC.

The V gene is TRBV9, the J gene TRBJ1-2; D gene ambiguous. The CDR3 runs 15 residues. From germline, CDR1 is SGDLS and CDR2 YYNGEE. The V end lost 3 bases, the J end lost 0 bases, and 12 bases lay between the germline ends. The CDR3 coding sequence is TGTGCCAGCAGCGGATCCCATTCTTCTAACTATGGCTACACCTTC. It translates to CASSGSHSSNYGYTF.

CDR3 sequence reads: CSARDRGRGGYTF. CDR3 bases: TGCAGTGCGAGGGACAGGGGGCGCGGAGGCTACACCTTC. J is TRBJ1-2 and V is TRBV20-1; the match to TRBD1 covers 12 bases. The CDR3 is 13 amino acids. Germline-derived CDR1 and CDR2 are DFQATT and SNEGSKA (reference sequence). V trimming: 6 bases; J trimming: 8 bases; junction bases outside the gene matches: 7.

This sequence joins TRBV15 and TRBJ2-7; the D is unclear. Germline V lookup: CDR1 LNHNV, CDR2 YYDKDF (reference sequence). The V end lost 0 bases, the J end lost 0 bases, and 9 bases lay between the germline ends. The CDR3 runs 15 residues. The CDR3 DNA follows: TGTGCCACCAGCAGAGAGGGTGGTGCCTCCTACGAGCAGTACTTC. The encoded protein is CATSREGGASYEQYF. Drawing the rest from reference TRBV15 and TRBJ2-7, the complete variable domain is DAMVIQNPRYQVTQFGKPVTLSCSQTLNHNVMYWYQQKSSQAPKLLFHYYDKDFNNEADTPDNFQSRRPNTSFCFLDIRSPGLGDTAMYLCATSREGGASYEQYFGPGTRLTVT.

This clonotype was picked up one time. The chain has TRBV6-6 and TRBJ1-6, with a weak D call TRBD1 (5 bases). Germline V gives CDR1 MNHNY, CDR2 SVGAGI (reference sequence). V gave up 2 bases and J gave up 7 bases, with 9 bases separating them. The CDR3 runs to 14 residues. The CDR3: CASSYRGTNSPLHF. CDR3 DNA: TGTGCCAGCAGTTACAGGGGAACGAATTCACCCCTCCACTTT.